Included here is one TCR beta chain sequence, with context. The sample comes from a study of blood T cells in healthy people across ages. For the second PCR, which ran for 7 to 11 cycles, a sample-barcoded 5' primer and a J-beta primer mix were used. One entry per CDR3 protein, called by TCRdb with MiXCR from the 5' RACE reads. Among some 940,000 distinct CDR3 sequences listed, around 29% were seen once. The data also belong to a second study, concerning T cells of mothers and their children.

The specimen was blood. The source of this sequence is a woman in her 40s in good health.

The CDR3 spells CASSYAEPTSYEQYF. In nucleotides, the CDR3 is TGTGCCAGCAGTTACGCAGAACCCACCTCCTACGAGCAGTACTTC. The chain carries TRBV6-6 and TRBJ2-7; D remains unclear. V lost 2 bases and J 0 bases, leaving 11 bases between the germline ends. CDR1 is MNHNY and CDR2 is SVGAGI in the germline V gene (reference sequence). The CDR3 has 15 amino acids.